The present T cell receptor beta chain was sequenced within a study of cytomegalovirus exposure and HLA in healthy donors. General study results and limits: In a later analysis, compared with equally common non-associated chains, HLA-associated beta chains were more expanded.

V lost 1 base and J lost 5; bases outside the gene matches: 3. The CDR3 totals 15 residues. CDR1 and CDR2 (germline): SGHNT, YYREEE (reference sequence). 60 Vbeta and 13 Jbeta primers were used in PCR. In the original processing: A later analysis counted some 87 million unique TCR beta chains, around 10 million shared. Assay: immunoSEQ multiplex PCR; the TCRdb copy retains only in-frame clones and omits some. V and J calls and clone size come straight from that table; D and trimming were deduced from the DNA. The table lists 210,000 or so clones, more than 60% of them singletons, with roughly a sixth in the top ten. Comment on this clone: Its antigen is not known.

The TCR sequence derives from a man aged 35-49 years in good health and CMV-seronegative. The specimen was PBMCs. J is TRBJ2-1 and V is TRBV5-4; 10 bases are shared with TRBD1. The CDR3: CASSLFGTGDNEQFF. The CDR3, as DNA: TGTGCCAGCAGCTTGTTTGGGACAGGGGACAATGAGCAGTTCTTC. Full variable domain (remainder filled in from reference TRBV5-4 and TRBJ2-1): ETGVTQSPTHLIKTRGQQVTLRCSSQSGHNTVSWYQQALGQGPQFIFQYYREEENGRGNFPPRFSGLQFPNYSSELNVNALELDDSALYLCASSLFGTGDNEQFFGPGTRLTVL.